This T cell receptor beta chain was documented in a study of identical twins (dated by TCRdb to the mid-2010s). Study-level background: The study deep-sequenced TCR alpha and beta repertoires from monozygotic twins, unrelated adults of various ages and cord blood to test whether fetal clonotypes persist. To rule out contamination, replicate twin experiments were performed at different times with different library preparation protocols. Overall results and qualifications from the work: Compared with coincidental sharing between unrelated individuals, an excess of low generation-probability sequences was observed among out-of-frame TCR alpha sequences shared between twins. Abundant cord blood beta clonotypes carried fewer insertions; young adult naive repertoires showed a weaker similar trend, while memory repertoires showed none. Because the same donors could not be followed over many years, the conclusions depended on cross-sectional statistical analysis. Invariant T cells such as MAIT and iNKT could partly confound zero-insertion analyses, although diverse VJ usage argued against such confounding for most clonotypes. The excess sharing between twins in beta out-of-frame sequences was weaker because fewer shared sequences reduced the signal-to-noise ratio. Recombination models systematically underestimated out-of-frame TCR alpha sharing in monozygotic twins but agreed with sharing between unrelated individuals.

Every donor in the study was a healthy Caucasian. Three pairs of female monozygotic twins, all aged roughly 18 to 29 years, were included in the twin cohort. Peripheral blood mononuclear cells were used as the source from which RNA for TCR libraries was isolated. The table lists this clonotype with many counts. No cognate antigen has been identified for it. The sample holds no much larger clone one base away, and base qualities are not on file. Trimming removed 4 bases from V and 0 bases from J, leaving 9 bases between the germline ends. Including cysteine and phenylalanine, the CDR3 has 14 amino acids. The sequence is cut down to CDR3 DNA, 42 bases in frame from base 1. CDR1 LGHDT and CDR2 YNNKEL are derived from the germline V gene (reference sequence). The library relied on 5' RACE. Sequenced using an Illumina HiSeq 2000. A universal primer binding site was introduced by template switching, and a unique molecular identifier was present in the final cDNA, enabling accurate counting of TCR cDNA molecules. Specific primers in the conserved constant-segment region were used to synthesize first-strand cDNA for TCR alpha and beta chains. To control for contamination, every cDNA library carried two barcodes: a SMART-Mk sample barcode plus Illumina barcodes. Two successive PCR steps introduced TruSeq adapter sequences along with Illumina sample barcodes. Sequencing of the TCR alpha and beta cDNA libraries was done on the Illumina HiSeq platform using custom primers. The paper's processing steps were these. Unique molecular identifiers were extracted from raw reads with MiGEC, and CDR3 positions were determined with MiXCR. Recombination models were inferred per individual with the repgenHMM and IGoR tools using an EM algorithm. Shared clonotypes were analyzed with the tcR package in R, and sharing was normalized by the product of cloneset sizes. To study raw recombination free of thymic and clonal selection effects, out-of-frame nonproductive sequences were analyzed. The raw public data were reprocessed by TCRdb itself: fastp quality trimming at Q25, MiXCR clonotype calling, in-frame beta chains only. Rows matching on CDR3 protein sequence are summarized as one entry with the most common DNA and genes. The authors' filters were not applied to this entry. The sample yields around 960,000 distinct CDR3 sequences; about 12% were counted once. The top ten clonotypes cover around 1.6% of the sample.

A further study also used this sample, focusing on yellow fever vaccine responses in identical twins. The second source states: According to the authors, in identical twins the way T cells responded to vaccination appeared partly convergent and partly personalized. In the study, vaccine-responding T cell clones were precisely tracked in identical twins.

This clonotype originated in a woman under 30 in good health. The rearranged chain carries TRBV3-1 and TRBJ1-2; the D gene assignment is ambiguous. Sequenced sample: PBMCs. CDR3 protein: CASSPPGSNYGYTF. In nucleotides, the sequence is TGTGCCAGCAGCCCACCCGGATCTAACTATGGCTACACCTTC.